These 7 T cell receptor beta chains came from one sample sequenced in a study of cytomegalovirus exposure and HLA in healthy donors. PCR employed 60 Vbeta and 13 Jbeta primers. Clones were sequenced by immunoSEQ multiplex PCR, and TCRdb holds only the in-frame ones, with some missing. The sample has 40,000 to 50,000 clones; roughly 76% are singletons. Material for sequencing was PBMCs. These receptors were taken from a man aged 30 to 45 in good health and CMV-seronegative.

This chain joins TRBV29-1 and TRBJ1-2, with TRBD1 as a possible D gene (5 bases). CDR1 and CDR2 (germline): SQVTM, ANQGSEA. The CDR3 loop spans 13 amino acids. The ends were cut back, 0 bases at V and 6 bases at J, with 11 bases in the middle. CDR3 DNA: TGCAGCGTTGAAGATCGGGGGAGGGATGGCTACACCTTC. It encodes CSVEDRGRDGYTF.

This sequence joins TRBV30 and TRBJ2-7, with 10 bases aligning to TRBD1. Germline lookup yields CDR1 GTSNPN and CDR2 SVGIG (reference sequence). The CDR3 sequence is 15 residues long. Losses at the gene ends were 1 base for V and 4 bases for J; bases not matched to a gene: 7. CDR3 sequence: CAWSDTGQGIYEQYF. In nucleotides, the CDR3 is TGTGCCTGGAGTGATACGGGACAGGGGATTTACGAGCAGTACTTC.

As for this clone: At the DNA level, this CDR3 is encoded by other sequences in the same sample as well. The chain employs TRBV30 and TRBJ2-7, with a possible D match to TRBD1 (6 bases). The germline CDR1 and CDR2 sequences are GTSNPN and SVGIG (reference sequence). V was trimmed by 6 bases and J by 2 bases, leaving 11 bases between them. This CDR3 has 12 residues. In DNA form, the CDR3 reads TGTGCCTGCAAACAGGGAACCTACGAGCAGTACTTC. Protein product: CACKQGTYEQYF.

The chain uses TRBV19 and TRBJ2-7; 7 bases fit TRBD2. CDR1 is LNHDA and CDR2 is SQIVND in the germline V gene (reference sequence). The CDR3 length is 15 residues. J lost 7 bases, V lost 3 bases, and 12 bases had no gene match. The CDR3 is CASSIGGTTLGEQYF. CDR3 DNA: TGTGCCAGTAGTATCGGGGGGACGACGCTCGGGGAGCAGTACTTC.

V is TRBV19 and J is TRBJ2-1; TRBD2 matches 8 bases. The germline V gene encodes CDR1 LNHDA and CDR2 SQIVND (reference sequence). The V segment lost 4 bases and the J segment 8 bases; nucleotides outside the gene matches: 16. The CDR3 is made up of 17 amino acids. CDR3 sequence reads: CASSTLVGSGRLYEQFF. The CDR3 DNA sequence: TGTGCCAGTAGTACTCTCGTGGGAAGCGGGAGATTGTATGAGCAGTTCTTC.

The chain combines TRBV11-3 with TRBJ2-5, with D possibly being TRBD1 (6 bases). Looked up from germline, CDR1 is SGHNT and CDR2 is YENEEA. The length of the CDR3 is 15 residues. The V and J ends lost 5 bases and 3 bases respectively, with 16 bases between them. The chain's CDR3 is CASSDPRDTKETQYF. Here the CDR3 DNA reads TGTGCCAGCAGCGATCCCCGGGACACCAAAGAGACCCAGTACTTC.

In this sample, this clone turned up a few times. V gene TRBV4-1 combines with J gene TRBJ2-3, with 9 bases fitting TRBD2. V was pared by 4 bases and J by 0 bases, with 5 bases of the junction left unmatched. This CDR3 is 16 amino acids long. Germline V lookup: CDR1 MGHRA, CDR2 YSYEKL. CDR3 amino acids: CASSLRLADSTDTQYF. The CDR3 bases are TGCGCCAGCAGCCTCCGACTAGCGGATAGCACAGATACGCAGTATTTT.